The sequence of this T cell receptor beta chain was determined in a study of T cells after posttransplantation cyclophosphamide. The study's findings and limits: Skin or GI-infiltrating T cells shared few TRB sequences with blood. Donor-recipient repertoire similarity was low at 1-2 months, rising over year one. TRB clonality was highly associated with recipient CMV seropositivity and reactivation.

On the day of bone marrow donation, the related graft donor provided peripheral blood. Sequencing used immunoSEQ multiplex PCR; TCRdb keeps in-frame clones, though not all of them. The sample includes about 28,000 clones, just over 85% seen only once; the top ten take 2.5% to 4%. V was pared by 4 bases and J by 4 bases, with 2 bases of the junction left unmatched. The CDR3 extends over 13 amino acids. The germline CDR1 and CDR2 sequences are SGHNT and YYREEE (reference sequence). For this clone: Its antigen remains unknown.

The sequencing input was PBMCs. V usage is TRBV5-4 and J usage is TRBJ2-5, with 9 bases identical to TRBD1. This TCR derives from a man between 45 and 60 years old. DNA of the CDR3: TGTGCCAGCAGCATACAGGGGGCAGAGACCCAGTACTTC. Translation: CASSIQGAETQYF. Using reference TRBV5-4 and TRBJ2-5 for the parts outside the CDR3, the full variable domain is ETGVTQSPTHLIKTRGQQVTLRCSSQSGHNTVSWYQQALGQGPQFIFQYYREEENGRGNFPPRFSGLQFPNYSSELNVNALELDDSALYLCASSIQGAETQYFGPGTRLLVL.